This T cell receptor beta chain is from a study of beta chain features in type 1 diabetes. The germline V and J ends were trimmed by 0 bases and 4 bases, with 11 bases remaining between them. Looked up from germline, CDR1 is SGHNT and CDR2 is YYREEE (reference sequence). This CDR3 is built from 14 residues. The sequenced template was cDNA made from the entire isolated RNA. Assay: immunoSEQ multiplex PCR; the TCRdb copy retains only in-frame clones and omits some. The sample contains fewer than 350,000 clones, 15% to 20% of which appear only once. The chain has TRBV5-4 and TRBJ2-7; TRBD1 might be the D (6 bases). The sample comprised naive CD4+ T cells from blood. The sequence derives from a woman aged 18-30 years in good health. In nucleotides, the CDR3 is TGTGCCAGCAGCTTGGTGGCAGGGGAGTACGAGCAGTACTTC. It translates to CASSLVAGEYEQYF.